The 9 T cell receptor beta chains below all came from one sample that was sequenced in a study of regulatory T cells in long-lasting Graves disease. Time point described: persistent/refractory GD, antithyroid drugs over 5 years with positive TRAb. PBMCs were the source of the RNA used for TCR sequencing. According to the study, TCR beta libraries were built with iRepertoire HTBI primers and CDR3-region Arm-PCR. TCRdb fed the multiplex PCR reads into MiXCR, producing one record per CDR3 protein. The sample holds 400,000 or so distinct CDR3 sequences, under 25% seen once. Here the sequenced sample was peripheral blood mononuclear cells (PBMCs), taken when the disease was refractory, from a patient treated with antithyroid drugs. These receptors were obtained from a female donor with Graves disease.

Many counts were recorded for this clonotype. The chain couples TRBV7-3 to TRBJ2-7; D call uncertain. The germline CDR1 and CDR2 sequences are SGHTA and FQGTGA. V was pared by 0 bases and J by 5 bases, with 8 bases between. The CDR3 spans 13 residues. CDR3 DNA sequence: TGTGCCAGCAGCTTAACGCTTGGTCACGAGCAGTACTTC. This sequence encodes CASSLTLGHEQYF.

The CDR3 loop is CASSHTKDSSYEQYF. The CDR3, as DNA: TGTGCCAGCTCACATACCAAAGACAGTTCCTACGAGCAGTACTTC. This chain links TRBV18 with TRBJ2-7; maybe TRBD1 (5 bases). V was trimmed by 4 bases and J by 1 base, leaving 14 bases between them. The CDR3 spans 15 residues. CDR1 is KGHSH, CDR2 LQKENI, per germline. The variable domain in full, completed from reference TRBV18 and TRBJ2-7, reads NAGVMQNPRHLVRRRGQEARLRCSPMKGHSHVYWYRQLPEEGLKFMVYLQKENIIDESGMPKERFSAEFPKEGPSILRIQQVVRGDSAAYFCASSHTKDSSYEQYFGPGTRLTVT.

This clonotype appeared many times. The chain couples TRBV2 to TRBJ2-7; D remains ambiguous. CDR3 size: 13 residues. The ends were cut back, 4 bases at V and 0 bases at J, with 7 bases in the middle. Germline CDR1 and CDR2: SNHLY and FYNNEI. The CDR3 sequence: CASSAGDSYEQYF. The CDR3 nucleotides read TGTGCCAGCAGTGCTGGTGACTCCTACGAGCAGTACTTC.

In its sample, this clonotype was seen a few times. This rearrangement joins TRBV12-3 or TRBV12-4 to TRBJ1-6; 10 nucleotides match TRBD1. The length of the CDR3 is 15 residues. Germline trimming cut 5 bases from V and 6 bases from J; bases unmatched to any gene: 4. This chain's CDR3 is CASSARQGANSPLHF. CDR3 coding DNA: TGTGCCAGCAGTGCCCGACAGGGGGCTAATTCACCCCTCCACTTT.

The sample holds many counts of this clonotype. V gene TRBV6-9 combines with J gene TRBJ2-5; no clear D gene. From germline, CDR1 is MNHGY and CDR2 SVAAGI. The CDR3 length is 13 residues. Between the trimmed V and J ends, which lost 3 bases and 5 bases, there was a span of 10 bases. The CDR3 coding sequence is TGTGCCAGCAGTTACTCCGCAAGGGAGACCCAGTACTTC. Protein sequence: CASSYSARETQYF.

This clonotype was observed many times. The genes are TRBV6-1 and TRBJ2-7, with 7 bases aligning to TRBD1. V lost 5 bases to trimming and J lost 0 bases; unmatched junction nucleotides: 4. The CDR3 has 14 amino acids. Germline CDR1 MNHNS, CDR2 SASEGT. In DNA form, the CDR3 reads TGTGCCAGCAGTCCAGACAGGGACTCCTACGAGCAGTACTTC. Residues: CASSPDRDSYEQYF.

This clonotype came up many times. The rearrangement links TRBV9 to TRBJ1-4; 7 bases line up with TRBD1. V lost 3 bases to trimming and J lost 3 bases; unmatched junction nucleotides: 5. Germline CDR1 reads SGDLS; CDR2 reads YYNGEE. The CDR3 length is 15 residues. The CDR3 is CASSGRQGPNEKLFF. The CDR3 bases are TGTGCCAGCAGCGGAAGACAGGGTCCTAATGAAAAACTGTTTTTT.

With respect to this clonotype: A read error may account for a junction end that differs from germline. This chain connects TRBV7-9 to TRBJ1-3, with D maybe TRBD1 (5 bases). The CDR3 consists of 13 residues. Germline V CDR1 and CDR2: SEHNR, FQNEAQ (reference sequence). The CDR3 loop reads CASGFDRGNTIYF. The CDR3 DNA follows: TGTGCCAGCGGCTTTGACAGAGGAAACACCATATATTTT.

The CDR3: CSARGWGSYEQYF. The CDR3 region has the DNA TGCAGTGCTAGAGGGTGGGGCTCCTACGAGCAGTACTTC. J is TRBJ2-7 and V is TRBV20-1; D remains unclear. Germline V gives CDR1 DFQATT, CDR2 SNEGSKA (reference sequence). Trimming took 1 base from V and 0 from J, leaving 7 bases between them. The CDR3 contains 13 residues.